This TCR beta chain originates from a study of tumor-infiltrating lymphocytes in primary liver carcinoma. About the research overall: Stage T1-T3 N0M0 tumors measured about 4.2 to 10 cm at most. Whole-study results and caveats: Significantly larger top-250-clone fractions were found in tumors than in blood (p = 0.039).

They got blood RNA out of unsorted whole blood and also pulled out germline DNA. Chronic HBV infection, untreated so far, was present in the patients. Researchers generated TCR beta cDNA from roughly 510 ng of total RNA, relying on a constant-region primer. Three-round nested multiplex PCR performed with slightly modified ARM-PCR produced the TCR beta libraries. The two initial PCR rounds, 9 to 11 cycles each, used TRBV1-TRBV30 forward and C-beta reverse primers. MiXCR, applied by TCRdb to the multiplex PCR reads, yields one record per CDR3 protein. This sample has about 180,000 distinct CDR3 sequences; roughly 60% occur once, and the top ten carry less than 75%. The germline V and J ends were trimmed by 2 bases and 2 bases, with 15 bases remaining between them. This CDR3 has 16 amino acids. From germline, CDR1 is SGHAT and CDR2 FQNNGV. This clonotype came up many times. Its antigen is not known.

This rearrangement joins TRBV11-2 to TRBJ2-5; possibly TRBD1 or TRBD2 for D (7 bases each). The sequence came from a man in his forties with primary liver carcinoma and hepatitis B virus infection. Sequenced material: peripheral blood. This chain's CDR3 is CASSLQSQGGQETQYF. The DNA for the CDR3 is TGTGCCAGCAGCTTACAATCCCAGGGGGGGCAAGAGACCCAGTACTTC.